The entry below describes one T cell receptor beta chain. CDR1 and CDR2 (germline): SGHRS, YFSETQ. The CDR3 loop spans 16 amino acids. Germline trimming cut 3 bases from V and 5 bases from J; bases unmatched to any gene: 11. For TCRbeta, the library was prepared with unique molecular identifiers. TCRdb reprocessed the PCR reads with MiXCR, giving one entry per CDR3 protein. The repertoire consists of over 200,000 distinct CDR3 sequences, with approximately 10% occurring once and the leading ten covering 5.5% to 8%. The data stem from a study of T-cell reconstitution after alpha-beta-depleted transplantation in children.

This specimen consisted of PBMCs from the stem cell graft donor, obtained from the stem cell graft. This receptor was identified in a human donor who donated a stem cell graft to a child with acute lymphoblastic leukemia. The rearrangement links TRBV5-1 to TRBJ2-1; 7 positions match TRBD2. CDR3 DNA sequence: TGCGCCAGCAGCTCCCTTTCCGGACTAGGGGACAATGAGCAGTTCTTC. Translation gives CASSSLSGLGDNEQFF.